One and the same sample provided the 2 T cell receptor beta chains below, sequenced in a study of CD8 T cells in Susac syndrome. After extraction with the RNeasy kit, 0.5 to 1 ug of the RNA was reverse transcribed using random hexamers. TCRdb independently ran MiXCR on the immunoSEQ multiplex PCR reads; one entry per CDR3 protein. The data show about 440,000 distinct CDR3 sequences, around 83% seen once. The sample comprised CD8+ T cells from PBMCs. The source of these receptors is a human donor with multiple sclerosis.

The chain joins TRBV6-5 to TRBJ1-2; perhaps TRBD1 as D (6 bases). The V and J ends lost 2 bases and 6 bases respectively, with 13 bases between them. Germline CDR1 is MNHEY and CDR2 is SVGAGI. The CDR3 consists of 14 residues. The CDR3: CASSYVGGGNGYTF. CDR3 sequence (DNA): TGTGCCAGCAGTTACGTAGGAGGGGGAAATGGCTACACCTTC.

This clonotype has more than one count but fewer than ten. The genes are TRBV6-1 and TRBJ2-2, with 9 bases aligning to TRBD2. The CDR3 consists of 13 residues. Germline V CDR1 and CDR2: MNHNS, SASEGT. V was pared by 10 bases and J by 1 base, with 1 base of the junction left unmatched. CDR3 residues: CANSGGNTGELFF. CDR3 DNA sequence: TGTGCCAATAGCGGGGGGAACACCGGGGAGCTGTTTTTT.